This T cell receptor (beta chain) comes out of a study of T cells in localized non-small cell lung cancer. Sequencing used immunoSEQ multiplex PCR; TCRdb keeps in-frame clones, though not all of them. The data show fewer than 8,500 clones, roughly 86% seen once. CDR1 is SGHTA and CDR2 is FQGNSA in the germline V gene. The CDR3 loop spans 13 amino acids. With 1 base removed from V and 3 bases from J, the gap between germline ends came to 7 bases. This specimen was peripheral blood, taken before any cancer treatment. The source of this sequence is a male donor at least 60 years old with stage III lung adenocarcinoma. The chain uses TRBV7-2 and TRBJ2-7; D could derive from TRBD1 or TRBD2 (5 bases each). For the CDR3, the DNA is TGTGCCAGCAGCTTAGGAGGGGTCTACGAGCAGTACTTC. Protein product: CASSLGGVYEQYF. The whole variable domain, remainder taken from reference TRBV7-2 and TRBJ2-7, is GAGVSQSPSNKVTEKGKDVELRCDPISGHTALYWYRQSLGQGLEFLIYFQGNSAPDKSGLPSDRFSAERTGGSVSTLTIQRTQQEDSAVYLCASSLGGVYEQYFGPGTRLTVT.